The present TCR beta chain was sequenced within a study of PD-L1 blockade in urothelial cancer. For the study at large: Males with bladder-origin urothelial cancer made up about 90% of the roughly 29 patients.

This clone was observed a few times. Repertoires were generated with immunoSEQ multiplex PCR, while TCRdb's copy carries only in-frame clones and drops some. The sample includes about 30,000 clones, roughly 80% of them seen just once. With 3 bases removed from V and 12 bases from J, the gap between germline ends came to 12 bases. This CDR3 is built from 13 residues. Germline lookup yields CDR1 SGHVS and CDR2 FQNEAQ. The chain uses TRBV7-8 and TRBJ1-6; TRBD1 is a possible D gene (5 bases). The sample was PBMCs, taken around atezolizumab (anti-PD-L1) treatment. The origin of this receptor is a middle-aged man with urothelial cancer. The CDR3 coding sequence is TGTGCCAGCAGCTTTGGTGGCAGGGAACCCCTCCACTTT. This gives the protein CASSFGGREPLHF.